The source of this T cell receptor (beta chain) is a study of blood T cell repertoires in COVID-19. Study-wide context: The cDNA or gDNA used as material had been derived from T cells, B-cell-depleted T cells, or PBMCs.

As originally analysed: Researchers report that nucleated cell counts were estimated from reference gene primer amplification. Generated by immunoSEQ multiplex PCR, the TCRdb table keeps only in-frame clones and is missing some. V and J calls and clone size come straight from that table; D and trimming were deduced from the DNA. The sample yields approximately 200,000 clones, around 90% seen once. Donors were grouped by their self-reported clinical history. The germline V gene has CDR1 SGHNT and CDR2 YENEEA. The V gene end was trimmed by 0 bases and the J gene end by 7 bases; junction bases not matched to a gene: 16. The length of the CDR3 is 21 residues.

The origin of this receptor is a woman younger than 45 who had been exposed to COVID-19. The chain is built from TRBV11-3 and TRBJ2-2; TRBD2 agrees at 14 bases. Sequences were obtained from PBMCs or T cells enriched from blood (not recorded which). The CDR3: CASSLDRHAGLAGDKDGELFF. CDR3 sequence (DNA): TGTGCCAGCAGCTTAGATAGACACGCGGGACTAGCGGGAGACAAGGACGGGGAGCTGTTTTTT.